This TCR beta chain was sequenced in a study of T cell responses to AZD1222 COVID-19 vaccine. CDR3 length: 14 residues. V lost 2 bases and J lost 3, with 10 bases in between. Looked up from germline, CDR1 is GTSNPN and CDR2 is SVGIG (reference sequence). Measured with immunoSEQ multiplex PCR; TCRdb has only the in-frame clones, and not every one. The sample contains roughly 120,000 clones, about 88% of which appear only once. The chain joins TRBV30 to TRBJ2-2; no clear D gene. This TCR came from an adult in good health. The sequences come from peripheral blood, collected on day 0 of AZD1222 vaccination. The CDR3 coding sequence is TGTGCCTGGAGTAGGGTTGTAGACACCGGGGAGCTGTTTTTT. This translates into CAWSRVVDTGELFF.